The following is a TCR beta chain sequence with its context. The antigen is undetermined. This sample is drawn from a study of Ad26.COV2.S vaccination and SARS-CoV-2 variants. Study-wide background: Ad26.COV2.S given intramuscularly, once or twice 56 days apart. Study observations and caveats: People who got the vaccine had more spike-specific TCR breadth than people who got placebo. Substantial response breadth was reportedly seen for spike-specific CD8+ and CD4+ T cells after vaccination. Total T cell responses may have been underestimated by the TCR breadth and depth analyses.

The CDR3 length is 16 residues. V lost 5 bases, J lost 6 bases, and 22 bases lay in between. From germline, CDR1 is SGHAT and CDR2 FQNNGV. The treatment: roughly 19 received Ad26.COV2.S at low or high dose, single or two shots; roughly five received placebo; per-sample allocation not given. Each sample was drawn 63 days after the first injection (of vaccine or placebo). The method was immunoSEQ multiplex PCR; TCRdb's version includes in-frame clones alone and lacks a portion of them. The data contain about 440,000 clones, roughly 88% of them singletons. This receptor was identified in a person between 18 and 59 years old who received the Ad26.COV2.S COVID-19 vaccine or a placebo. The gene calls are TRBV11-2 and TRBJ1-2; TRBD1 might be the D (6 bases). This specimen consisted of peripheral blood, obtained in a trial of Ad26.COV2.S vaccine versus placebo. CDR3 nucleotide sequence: TGTGCCAGCAGCCCTCTGTCGGGGGGCAGGGAGAATGGCTACACCTTC. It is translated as CASSPLSGGRENGYTF. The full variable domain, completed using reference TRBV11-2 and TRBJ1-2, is EAGVAQSPRYKIIEKRQSVAFWCNPISGHATLYWYQQILGQGPKLLIQFQNNGVVDDSQLPKDRFSAERLKGVDSTLKIQPAKLEDSAVYLCASSPLSGGRENGYTFGSGTRLTVV.